This record covers a single TCR beta chain. Antigen specificity is unknown. Libraries were prepared by immunoSEQ multiplex PCR; TCRdb keeps only in-frame clonotypes and omits some of them. This table has 49,000 or so clones, 81% appearing once. This specimen comes from a study of PD-1 blockade in mismatch repair-deficient tumors. Study conclusions and caveats: Tumor-resident clones, often undetectable pretreatment in blood, expanded then contracted after pembrolizumab.

The sequencing used peripheral blood, collected roughly 19 weeks after starting pembrolizumab. This sequence originates from an adult with mismatch repair-deficient cancer.

The CDR3 protein is CASSPSGTGTIYGYTF. Written as DNA, the CDR3 is TGCGCCAGCAGCCCCTCCGGGACAGGTACCATCTATGGCTACACCTTC. The rearrangement uses TRBV5-1 and TRBJ1-2, with 8 bases matching TRBD1. This CDR3 is 16 amino acids long. CDR1 is SGHRS, CDR2 YFSETQ, per germline. The V gene end was trimmed by 4 bases and the J gene end by 4 bases; junction bases not matched to a gene: 12.